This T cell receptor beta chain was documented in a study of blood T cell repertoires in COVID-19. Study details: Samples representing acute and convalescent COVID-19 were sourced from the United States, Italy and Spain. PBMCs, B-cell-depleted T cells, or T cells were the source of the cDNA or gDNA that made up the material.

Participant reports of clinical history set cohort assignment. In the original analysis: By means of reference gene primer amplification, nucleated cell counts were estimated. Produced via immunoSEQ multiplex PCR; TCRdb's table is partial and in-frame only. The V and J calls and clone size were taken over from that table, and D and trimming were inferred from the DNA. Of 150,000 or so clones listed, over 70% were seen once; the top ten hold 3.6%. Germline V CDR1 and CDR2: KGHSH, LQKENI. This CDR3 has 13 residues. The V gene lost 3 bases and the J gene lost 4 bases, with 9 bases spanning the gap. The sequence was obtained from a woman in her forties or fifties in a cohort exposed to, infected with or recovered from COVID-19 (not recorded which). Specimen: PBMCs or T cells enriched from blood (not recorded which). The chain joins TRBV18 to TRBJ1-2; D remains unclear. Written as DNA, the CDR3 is TGTGCCAGCTCACCCGACTCCAGCTATGGCTACACCTTC. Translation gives CASSPDSSYGYTF.